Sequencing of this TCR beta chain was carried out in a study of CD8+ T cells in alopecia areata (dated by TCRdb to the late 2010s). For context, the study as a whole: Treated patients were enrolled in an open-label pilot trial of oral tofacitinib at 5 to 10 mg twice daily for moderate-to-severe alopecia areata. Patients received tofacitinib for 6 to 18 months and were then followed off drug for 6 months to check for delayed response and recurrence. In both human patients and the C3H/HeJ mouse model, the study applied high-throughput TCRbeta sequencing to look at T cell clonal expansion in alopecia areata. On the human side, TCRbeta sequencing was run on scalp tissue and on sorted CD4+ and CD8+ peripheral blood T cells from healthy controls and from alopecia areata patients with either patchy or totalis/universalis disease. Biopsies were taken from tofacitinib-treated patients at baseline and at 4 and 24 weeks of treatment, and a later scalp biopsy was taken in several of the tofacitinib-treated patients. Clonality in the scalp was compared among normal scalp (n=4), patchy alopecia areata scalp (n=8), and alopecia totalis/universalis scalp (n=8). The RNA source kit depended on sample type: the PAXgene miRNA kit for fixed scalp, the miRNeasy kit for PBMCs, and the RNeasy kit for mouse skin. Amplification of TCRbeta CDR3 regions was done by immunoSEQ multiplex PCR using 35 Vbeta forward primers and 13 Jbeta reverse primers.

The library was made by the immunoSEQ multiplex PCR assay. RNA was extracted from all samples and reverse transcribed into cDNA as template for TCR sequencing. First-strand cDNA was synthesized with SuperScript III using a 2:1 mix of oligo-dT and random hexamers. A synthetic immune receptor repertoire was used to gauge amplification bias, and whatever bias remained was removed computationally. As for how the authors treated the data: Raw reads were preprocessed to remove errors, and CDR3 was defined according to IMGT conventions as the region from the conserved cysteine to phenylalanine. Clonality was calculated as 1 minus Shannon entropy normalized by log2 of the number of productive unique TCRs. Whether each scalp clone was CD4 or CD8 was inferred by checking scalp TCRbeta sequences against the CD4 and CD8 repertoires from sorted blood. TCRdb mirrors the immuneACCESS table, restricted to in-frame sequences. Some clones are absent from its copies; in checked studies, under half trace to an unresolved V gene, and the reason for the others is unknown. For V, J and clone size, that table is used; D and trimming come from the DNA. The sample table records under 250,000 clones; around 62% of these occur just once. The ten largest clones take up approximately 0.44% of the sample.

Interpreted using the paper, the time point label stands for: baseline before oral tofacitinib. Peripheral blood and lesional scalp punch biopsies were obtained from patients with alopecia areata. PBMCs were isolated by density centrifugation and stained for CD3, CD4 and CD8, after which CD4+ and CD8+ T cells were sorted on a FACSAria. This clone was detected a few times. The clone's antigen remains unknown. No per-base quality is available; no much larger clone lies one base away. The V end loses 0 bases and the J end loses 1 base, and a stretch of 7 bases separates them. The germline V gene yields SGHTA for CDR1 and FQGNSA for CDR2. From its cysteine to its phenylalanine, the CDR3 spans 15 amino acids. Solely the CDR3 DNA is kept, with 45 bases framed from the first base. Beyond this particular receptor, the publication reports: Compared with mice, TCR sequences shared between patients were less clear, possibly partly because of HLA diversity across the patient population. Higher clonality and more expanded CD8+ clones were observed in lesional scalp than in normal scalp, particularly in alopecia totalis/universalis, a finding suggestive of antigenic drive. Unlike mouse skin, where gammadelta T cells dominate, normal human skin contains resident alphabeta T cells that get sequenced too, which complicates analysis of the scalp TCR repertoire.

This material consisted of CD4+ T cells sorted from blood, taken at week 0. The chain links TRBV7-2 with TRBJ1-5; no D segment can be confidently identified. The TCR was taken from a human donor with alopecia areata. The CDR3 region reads CASSLAPRSNQPQHF. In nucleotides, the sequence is TGTGCCAGCAGCTTAGCCCCCAGGAGCAATCAGCCCCAGCATTTT.